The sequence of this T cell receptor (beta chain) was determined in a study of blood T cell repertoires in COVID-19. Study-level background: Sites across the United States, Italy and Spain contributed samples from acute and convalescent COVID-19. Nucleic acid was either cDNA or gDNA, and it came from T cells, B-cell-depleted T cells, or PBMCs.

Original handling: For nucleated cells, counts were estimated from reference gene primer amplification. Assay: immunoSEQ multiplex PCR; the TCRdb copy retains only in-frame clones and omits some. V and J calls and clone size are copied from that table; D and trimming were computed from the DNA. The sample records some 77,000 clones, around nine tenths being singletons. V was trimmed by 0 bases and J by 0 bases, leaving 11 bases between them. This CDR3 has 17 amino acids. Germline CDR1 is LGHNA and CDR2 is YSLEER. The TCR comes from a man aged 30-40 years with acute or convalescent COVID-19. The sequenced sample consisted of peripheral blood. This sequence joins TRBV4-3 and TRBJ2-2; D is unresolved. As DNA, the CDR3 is TGCGCCAGCAGCCAAGATCCGGGTCCCGCGAACACCGGGGAGCTGTTTTTT. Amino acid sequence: CASSQDPGPANTGELFF.